This T cell receptor (beta chain) came from a study of siplizumab effects on memory and regulatory T cells. Only in-frame clones appear in the TCRdb table, and some are missing; sequencing was by immunoSEQ multiplex PCR. The sample holds approximately 100,000 clones, nearly 95% seen once. Germline lookup yields CDR1 LNHDA and CDR2 SQIVND (reference sequence). V trimming: 7 bases; J trimming: 4 bases; junction bases outside the gene matches: 3. CDR3 size: 15 residues. Sequencing used non-Treg CD4+ T cells sorted from blood. This sequence was found in a human donor in good health. This chain joins TRBV19 and TRBJ2-1, with TRBD2 matching over 14 bases. CDR3 sequence (DNA): TGTGCCAGTAAGGGACTAGCGGGAGAGTACAATGAGCAGTTCTTC. Its translation is CASKGLAGEYNEQFF.